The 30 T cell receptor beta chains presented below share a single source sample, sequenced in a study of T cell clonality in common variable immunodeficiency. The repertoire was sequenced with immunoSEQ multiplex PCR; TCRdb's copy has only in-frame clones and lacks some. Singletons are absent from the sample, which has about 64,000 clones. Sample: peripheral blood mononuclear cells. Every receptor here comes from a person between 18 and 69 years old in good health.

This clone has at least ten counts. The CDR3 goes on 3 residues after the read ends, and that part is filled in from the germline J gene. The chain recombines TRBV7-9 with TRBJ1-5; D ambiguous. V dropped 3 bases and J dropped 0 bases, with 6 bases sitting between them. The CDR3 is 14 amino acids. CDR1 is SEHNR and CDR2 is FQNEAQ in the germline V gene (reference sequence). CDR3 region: CASSFSNSNQPQHF. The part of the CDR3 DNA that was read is TGTGCCAGCAGCTTCAGTAATAGCAATCAGCCC.

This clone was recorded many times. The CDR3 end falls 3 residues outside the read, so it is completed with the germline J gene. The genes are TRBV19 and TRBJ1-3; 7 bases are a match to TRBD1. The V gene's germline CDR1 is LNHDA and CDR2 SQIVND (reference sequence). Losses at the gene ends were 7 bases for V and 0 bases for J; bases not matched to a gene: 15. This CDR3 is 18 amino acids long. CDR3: CASTREALDRRSGNTIYF. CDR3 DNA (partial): TGTGCCAGTACCCGGGAAGCTCTGGACAGGCGCTCTGGAAACACC.

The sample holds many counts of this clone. The CDR3 bases that were read are TGTGCCATCAGTGAGCGGGGGGGCGATAATTCACCC. Encoded protein: CAISERGGDNSP. The entire CDR3 sequence reads CAISERGGDNSPLHF. The chain uses TRBV10-3 and TRBJ1-6; weak D call: TRBD1 (6 bases). The CDR3 extends 3 residues past the end of the read, so its final part is completed from the germline J gene. Trimming took off 2 bases at V and 5 bases at J, with 10 bases between the two ends. Per germline, CDR1 ENHRY and CDR2 SYGVKD. CDR3 length: 15 amino acids.

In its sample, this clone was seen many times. The CDR3 bases that were read are TGTGCCAGCAGTGACGAGGTGACAGATACG. This encodes CASSDEVTDT. The whole CDR3 reads CASSDEVTDTQYF. V is TRBV6-4 and J is TRBJ2-3, with D unresolved. With the read ending 3 residues before the CDR3 end, the germline J gene is used to fill in that end. The CDR3 covers 13 residues. Germline V CDR1 and CDR2: MRHNA, SNTAGT. Trimming pared 2 bases from V and 3 bases from J, leaving 6 bases between.

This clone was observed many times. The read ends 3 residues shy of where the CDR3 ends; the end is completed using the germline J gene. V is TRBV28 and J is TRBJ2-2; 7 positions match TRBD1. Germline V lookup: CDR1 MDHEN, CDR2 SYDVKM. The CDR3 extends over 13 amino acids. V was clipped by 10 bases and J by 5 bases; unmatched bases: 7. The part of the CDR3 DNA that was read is TGTGCCACCCGGACAGGTCTGACCGGGGAG. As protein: CATRTGLTGE. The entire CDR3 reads CATRTGLTGELFF.

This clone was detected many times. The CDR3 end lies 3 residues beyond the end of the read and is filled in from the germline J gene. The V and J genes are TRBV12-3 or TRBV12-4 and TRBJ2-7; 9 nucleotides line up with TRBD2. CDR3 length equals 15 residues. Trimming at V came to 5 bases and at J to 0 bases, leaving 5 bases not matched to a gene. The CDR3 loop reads CASSLSGGSSYEQYF. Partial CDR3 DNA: TGTGCCAGCAGTCTAAGCGGGGGGAGCTCCTACGAG.

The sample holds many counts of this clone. CDR3 sequence: CASSLIMSGIGEKLFF. The CDR3 DNA, read in part, is TGTGCCAGCAGTCTCATAATGTCGGGGATTGGTGAAAAA. The chain has TRBV12-3 or TRBV12-4 and TRBJ1-4, with D uncertain. The read gets to within 3 residues of the CDR3 end, and the germline J gene fills in the rest. This CDR3 is 16 amino acids long. V lost 5 bases and J lost 7, with 20 bases in between.

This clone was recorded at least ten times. CDR3 protein: CASRPPLRQGENTEAFF. Partial CDR3 DNA: TGCGCCAGCAGGCCCCCACTAAGACAGGGGGAGAACACTGAA. The V call is TRBV5-1, the J call TRBJ1-1; 9 bases align to TRBD1. Coverage ceases 3 residues before the CDR3 finishes, and the germline J gene fills in the end. The V gene end was trimmed by 5 bases and the J gene end by 1 base; junction bases not matched to a gene: 12. The CDR3 covers 17 residues. Looked up from germline, CDR1 is SGHRS and CDR2 is YFSETQ.

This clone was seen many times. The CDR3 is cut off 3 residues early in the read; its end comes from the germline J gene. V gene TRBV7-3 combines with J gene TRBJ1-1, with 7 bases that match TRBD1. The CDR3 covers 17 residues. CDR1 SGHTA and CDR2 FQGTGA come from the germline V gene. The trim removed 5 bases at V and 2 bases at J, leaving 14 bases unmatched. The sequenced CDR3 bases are TGTGCCAGCAGCCAACAAGGGGGCGCCGGATCTAACACTGAA. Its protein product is CASSQQGGAGSNTE. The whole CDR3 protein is CASSQQGGAGSNTEAFF.

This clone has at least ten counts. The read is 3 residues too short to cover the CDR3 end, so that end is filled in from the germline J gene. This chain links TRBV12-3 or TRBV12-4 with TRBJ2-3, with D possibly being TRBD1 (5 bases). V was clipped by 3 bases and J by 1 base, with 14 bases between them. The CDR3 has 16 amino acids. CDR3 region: CASSLGPLGRTDTQYF. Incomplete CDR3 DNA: TGTGCCAGCAGTTTGGGGCCACTCGGGCGCACAGATACG.

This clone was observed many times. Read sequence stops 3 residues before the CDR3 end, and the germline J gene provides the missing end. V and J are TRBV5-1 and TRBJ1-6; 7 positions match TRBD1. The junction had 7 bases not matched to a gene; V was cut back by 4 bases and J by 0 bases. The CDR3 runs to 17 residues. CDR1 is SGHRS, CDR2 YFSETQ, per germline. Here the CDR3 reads CASSGGRGASYNSPLHF. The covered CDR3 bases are TGCGCCAGCAGCGGTGGCAGGGGGGCCTCCTATAATTCACCC.

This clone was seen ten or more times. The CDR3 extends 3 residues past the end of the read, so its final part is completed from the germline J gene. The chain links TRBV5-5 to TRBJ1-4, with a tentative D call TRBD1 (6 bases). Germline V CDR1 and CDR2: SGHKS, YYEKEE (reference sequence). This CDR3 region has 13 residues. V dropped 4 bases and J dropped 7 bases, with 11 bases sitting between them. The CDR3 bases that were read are TGTGCCAGCAGCCTCGGACAGTCTGAAAAA. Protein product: CASSLGQSEK. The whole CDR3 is CASSLGQSEKLFF.

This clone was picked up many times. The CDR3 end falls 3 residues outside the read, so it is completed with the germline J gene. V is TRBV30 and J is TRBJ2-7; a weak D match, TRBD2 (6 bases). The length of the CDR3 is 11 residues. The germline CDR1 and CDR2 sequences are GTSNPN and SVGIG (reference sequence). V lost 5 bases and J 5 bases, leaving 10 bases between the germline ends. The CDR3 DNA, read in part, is TGTGCCTGGTTCCGGGGGAACGAG. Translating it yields CAWFRGNE. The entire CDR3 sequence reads CAWFRGNEQYF.

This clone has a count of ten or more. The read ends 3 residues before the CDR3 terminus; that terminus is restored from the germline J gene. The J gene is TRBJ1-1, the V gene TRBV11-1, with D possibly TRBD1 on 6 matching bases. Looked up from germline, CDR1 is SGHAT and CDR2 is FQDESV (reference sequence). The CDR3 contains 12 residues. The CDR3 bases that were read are TGTGCCAGCAGCTTATTCGGGACAGAA. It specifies CASSLFGTE. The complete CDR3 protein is CASSLFGTEAFF.

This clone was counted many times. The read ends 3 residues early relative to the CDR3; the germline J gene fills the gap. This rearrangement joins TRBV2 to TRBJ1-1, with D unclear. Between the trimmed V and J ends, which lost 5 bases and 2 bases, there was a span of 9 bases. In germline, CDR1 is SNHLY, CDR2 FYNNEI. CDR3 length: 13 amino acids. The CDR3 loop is CASSRNLNTEAFF. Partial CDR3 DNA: TGTGCCAGCAGTCGTAATTTAAACACTGAA.

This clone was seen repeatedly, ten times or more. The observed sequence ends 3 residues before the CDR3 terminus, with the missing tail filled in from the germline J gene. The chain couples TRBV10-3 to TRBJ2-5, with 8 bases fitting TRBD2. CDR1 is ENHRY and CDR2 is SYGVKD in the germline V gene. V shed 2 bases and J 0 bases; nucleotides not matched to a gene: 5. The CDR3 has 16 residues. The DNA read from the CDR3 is TGTGCCATCAGTGAGGGGTCGGGGGGGAACCAAGAGACC. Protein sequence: CAISEGSGGNQET. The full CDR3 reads CAISEGSGGNQETQYF.

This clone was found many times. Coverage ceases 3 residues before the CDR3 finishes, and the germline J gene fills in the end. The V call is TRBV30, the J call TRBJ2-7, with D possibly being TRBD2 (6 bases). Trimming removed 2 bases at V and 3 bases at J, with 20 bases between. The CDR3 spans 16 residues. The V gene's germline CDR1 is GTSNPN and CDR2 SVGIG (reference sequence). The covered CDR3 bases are TGTGCCTGGAGTACCACGGGGGTAGGTAGGAGCTACGAG. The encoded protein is CAWSTTGVGRSYE. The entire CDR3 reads CAWSTTGVGRSYEQYF.

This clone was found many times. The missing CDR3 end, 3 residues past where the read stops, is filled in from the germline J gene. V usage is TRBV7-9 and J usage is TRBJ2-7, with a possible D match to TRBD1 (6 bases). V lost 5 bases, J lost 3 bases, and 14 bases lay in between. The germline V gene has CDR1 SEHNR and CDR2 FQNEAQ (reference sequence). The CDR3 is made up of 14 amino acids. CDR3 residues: CASSGGQGNYEQYF. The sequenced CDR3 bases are TGTGCCAGCAGCGGAGGTCAGGGGAACTACGAG.

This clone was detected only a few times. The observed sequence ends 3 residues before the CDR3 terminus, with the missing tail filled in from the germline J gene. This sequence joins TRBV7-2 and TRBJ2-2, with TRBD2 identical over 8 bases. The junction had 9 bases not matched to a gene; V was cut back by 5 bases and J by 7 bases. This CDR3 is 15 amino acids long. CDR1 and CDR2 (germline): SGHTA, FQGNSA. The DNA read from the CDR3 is TGTGCCAGCAGCATTAGACGGGAGGGGGACGGGGAG. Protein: CASSIRREGDGE. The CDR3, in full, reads CASSIRREGDGELFF. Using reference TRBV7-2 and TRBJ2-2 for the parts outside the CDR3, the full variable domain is GAGVSQSPSNKVTEKGKDVELRCDPISGHTALYWYRQSLGQGLEFLIYFQGNSAPDKSGLPSDRFSAERTGGSVSTLTIQRTQQEDSAVYLCASSIRREGDGELFFGEGSRLTVL.

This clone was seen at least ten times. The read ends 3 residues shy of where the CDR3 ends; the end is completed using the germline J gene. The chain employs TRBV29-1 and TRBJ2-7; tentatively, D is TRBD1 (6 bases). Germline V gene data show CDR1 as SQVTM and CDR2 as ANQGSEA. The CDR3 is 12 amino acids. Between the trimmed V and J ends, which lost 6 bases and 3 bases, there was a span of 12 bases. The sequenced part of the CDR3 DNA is TGCAGCGTCCGGGACACTTTCTACGAG. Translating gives CSVRDTFYE. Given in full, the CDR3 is CSVRDTFYEQYF.

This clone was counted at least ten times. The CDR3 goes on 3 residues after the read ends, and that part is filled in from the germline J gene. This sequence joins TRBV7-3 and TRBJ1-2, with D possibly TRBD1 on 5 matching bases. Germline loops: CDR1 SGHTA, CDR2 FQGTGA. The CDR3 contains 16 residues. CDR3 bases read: TGTGCCAGCAGCCCACGTGGGGCGGACGGGTTTAGAGGC. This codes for CASSPRGADGFRG. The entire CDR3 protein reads CASSPRGADGFRGYTF. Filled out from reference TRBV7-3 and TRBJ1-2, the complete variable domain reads GAGVSQTPSNKVTEKGKYVELRCDPISGHTALYWYRQSLGQGPEFLIYFQGTGAADDSGLPNDRFFAVRPEGSVSTLKIQRTERGDSAVYLCASSPRGADGFRGYTFGSGTRLTVV.

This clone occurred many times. The CDR3 bases that were read are TGTGCCATCACAGCGGCGTTACAAAATTCACCC. Protein product: CAITAALQNSP. The whole CDR3 sequence reads CAITAALQNSPLHF. The chain is built from TRBV10-3 and TRBJ1-6; the D is unclear. The CDR3 extends 3 residues past the end of the read, so its final part is completed from the germline J gene. The V gene's germline CDR1 is ENHRY and CDR2 SYGVKD. V was clipped by 7 bases and J by 7 bases, with 14 bases between them. The CDR3 runs 14 residues.

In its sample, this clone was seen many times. CDR3: CASSTWTGGSYEQYF. CDR3 bases read: TGTGCCAGTAGTACGTGGACAGGGGGCTCCTACGAG. This rearrangement joins TRBV19 to TRBJ2-7; 10 nucleotides line up with TRBD1. The CDR3 extends 3 residues past the end of the read, so its final part is completed from the germline J gene. Germline CDR1 is LNHDA and CDR2 is SQIVND (reference sequence). The J segment lost 0 bases and the V segment lost 4 bases, leaving 3 bases of the junction unmatched. This CDR3 has 15 amino acids.

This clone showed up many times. The CDR3 reads CASHGEGGPTDTQYF. Incomplete CDR3 DNA: TGCGCCAGCCACGGGGAGGGCGGACCCACAGATACG. The chain is built from TRBV5-1 and TRBJ2-3; 7 bases fit TRBD2. The read terminates 3 residues ahead of where the CDR3 ends, so the germline J gene completes it. CDR3 length: 15 residues. The ends lost 7 bases at V and 2 bases at J; junction bases unmatched: 10. From germline, CDR1 is SGHRS and CDR2 YFSETQ.

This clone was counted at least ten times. The CDR3 loop is CASSFTGFLSYEQYF. The sequenced CDR3 bases are TGTGCCAGCAGCTTTACAGGGTTTCTCTCCTACGAG. This chain uses TRBV7-2 with TRBJ2-7, with a weak D call TRBD1 (6 bases). Read sequence stops 3 residues before the CDR3 end, and the germline J gene provides the missing end. The CDR3 has 15 amino acids. Germline CDR1 is SGHTA and CDR2 is FQGNSA. The germline V and J ends were trimmed by 3 bases and 0 bases, with 12 bases remaining between them.

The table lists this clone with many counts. The CDR3 DNA, read in part, is TGCGCCAGCAGCTCCGGGTCCAGGGAAACTGAA. This translates into CASSSGSRETE. The CDR3, in full, reads CASSSGSRETEAFF. The genes are TRBV5-1 and TRBJ1-1; D is perhaps TRBD1 (5 bases). The missing CDR3 end, 3 residues past where the read stops, is filled in from the germline J gene. Trimming took 3 bases from V and 5 from J, leaving 14 bases between them. This CDR3 is 14 amino acids long. Germline V gene data show CDR1 as SGHRS and CDR2 as YFSETQ.

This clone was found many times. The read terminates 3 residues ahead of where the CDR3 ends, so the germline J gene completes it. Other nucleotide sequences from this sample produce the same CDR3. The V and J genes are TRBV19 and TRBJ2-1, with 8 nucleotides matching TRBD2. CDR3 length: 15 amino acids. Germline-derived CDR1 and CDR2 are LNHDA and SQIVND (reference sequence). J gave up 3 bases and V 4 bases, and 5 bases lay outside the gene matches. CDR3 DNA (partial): TGTGCCAGTAGTAAGGCCGGGACTAGCTACAATGAG. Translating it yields CASSKAGTSYNE. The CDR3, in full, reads CASSKAGTSYNEQFF.

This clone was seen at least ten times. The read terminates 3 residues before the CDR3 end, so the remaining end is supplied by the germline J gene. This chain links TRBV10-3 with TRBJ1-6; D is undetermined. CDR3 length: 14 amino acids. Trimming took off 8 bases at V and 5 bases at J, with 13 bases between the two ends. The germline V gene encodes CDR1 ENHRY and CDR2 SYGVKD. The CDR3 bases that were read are TGTGCCATCTCCCCCCCCGGGGATAATTCACCC. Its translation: CAISPPGDNSP. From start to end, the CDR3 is CAISPPGDNSPLHF.

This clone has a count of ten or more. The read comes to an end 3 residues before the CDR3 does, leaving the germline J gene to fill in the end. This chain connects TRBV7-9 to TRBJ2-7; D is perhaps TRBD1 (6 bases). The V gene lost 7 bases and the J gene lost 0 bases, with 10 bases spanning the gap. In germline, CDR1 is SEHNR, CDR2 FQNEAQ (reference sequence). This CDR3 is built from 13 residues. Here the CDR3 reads CASTRRGSYEQYF. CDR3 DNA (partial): TGTGCCAGCACGCGCAGGGGCTCCTACGAG. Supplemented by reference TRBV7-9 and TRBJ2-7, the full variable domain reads DTGVSQNPRHKITKRGQNVTFRCDPISEHNRLYWYRQTLGQGPEFLTYFQNEAQLEKSRLLSDRFSAERPKGSFSTLEIQRTEQGDSAMYLCASTRRGSYEQYFGPGTRLTVT.

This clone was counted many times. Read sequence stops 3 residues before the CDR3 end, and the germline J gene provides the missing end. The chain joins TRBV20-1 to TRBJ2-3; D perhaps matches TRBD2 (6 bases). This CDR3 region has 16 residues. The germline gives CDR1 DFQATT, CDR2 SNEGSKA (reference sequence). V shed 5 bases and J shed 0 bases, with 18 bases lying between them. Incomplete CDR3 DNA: TGCAGTGCTGGGTTATCGACGGGGGTAAGCACAGATACG. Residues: CSAGLSTGVSTDT. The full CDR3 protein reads CSAGLSTGVSTDTQYF.